This TCR beta chain was obtained from a study of blood T cell repertoires in COVID-19. Produced via immunoSEQ multiplex PCR; TCRdb's table is partial and in-frame only. The table records 300,000 to 450,000 clones, 81% of them present only once. The CDR3 is made up of 17 amino acids. Germline V gives CDR1 LGHDT, CDR2 YNNKEL (reference sequence). Unmatched junction bases numbered 9, after V lost 0 bases and J lost 4 bases. The sequence came from a human donor with acute or convalescent COVID-19. The donor label of this sample is uncertain. The chain recombines TRBV3-1 (or the pseudogene TRBV3-2) with TRBJ2-7; 10 bases are shared with TRBD2. Input material: peripheral blood. The CDR3 loop reads CASSQEASGRAGYEQYF. CDR3 nucleotide sequence: TGTGCCAGCAGCCAAGAGGCCAGCGGGAGGGCCGGGTACGAGCAGTACTTC.